This T cell receptor beta chain appears in the sequencing data of a study of neurological immune-mediated disorders. This clonotype was observed many times. The method for making cDNA was 5'RACE, and it used 10-nucleotide random UMIs. Each CDR3 protein gets one entry after TCRdb re-called the 5' RACE reads with MiXCR. The profile shows roughly 90,000 distinct CDR3 sequences, roughly 3.2% of them singletons. V gave up 2 bases and J gave up 2 bases, with 13 bases separating them. This CDR3 is 16 amino acids long. CDR1 is MNHEY, CDR2 SMNVEV, per germline (reference sequence). The specimen sequenced was PBMCs. V and J are TRBV27 and TRBJ1-5; no definite D call. The sequence derives from a woman between 50 and 59 years old with multiple sclerosis. The CDR3 protein is CASSLRFGGRNQPQHF. The CDR3 DNA follows: TGTGCCAGCAGTTTAAGGTTTGGCGGTCGCAATCAGCCCCAGCATTTT.